This TCR beta chain stems from a study of cytomegalovirus exposure and HLA in healthy donors. Overall study: Around 85 million unique TCR sequences came from HLA-typed donors in an early release. Whole-study findings and limits: When a later analysis compared HLA-associated TCR beta chains with equally common others, the HLA-associated chains turned out to be more clonally expanded and to have lower generation probabilities. In a later analysis, specific HLA alleles were associated with under 20,000 TCR beta sequences at a 0.05 false discovery rate. 164 TCR beta chains were listed as cytomegalovirus-associated.

As for this clone: The antigen remains undetermined.

The primer mix had 60 Vbeta and 13 Jbeta primers. The repertoire was sequenced with immunoSEQ multiplex PCR; TCRdb's copy has only in-frame clones and lacks some. Of around 32,000 clones listed, 40% to 45% are singletons. The CDR3 runs 18 residues. Germline V gene data show CDR1 as LNHDA and CDR2 as SQIVND (reference sequence). V lost 7 bases to trimming and J lost 0 bases; unmatched junction nucleotides: 10. This TCR derives from a woman between 50 and 59 years old in good health and CMV-seronegative. V usage is TRBV19 and J usage is TRBJ2-6, with 9 bases fitting TRBD2. The sequenced sample consisted of PBMCs. CDR3 coding DNA: TGTGCCAGTATAGGGTATAGCGGGGGTCCCTCTGGGGCCAACGTCCTGACTTTC. Its translation: CASIGYSGGPSGANVLTF.